A selection of T cell receptor beta chains follows, all from one sample in a study of cytomegalovirus exposure and HLA in healthy donors. Produced via immunoSEQ multiplex PCR; TCRdb's table is partial and in-frame only. The data show about 150,000 clones, 65% to 85% seen once. The sequencing sample was made of PBMCs. Receptors were obtained from a male donor in good health and CMV-seronegative. Both conserved end residues are part of each CDR3. A D gene is named only where the DNA matches it firmly. Not every row has a clone size; where given, it reads once, few, many or a size class.

TRBV6-1	.	.	TRBJ2-6	CASRPNGEGYVLTF	TGTGCCAGCAGGCCAAACGGGGAAGGGTACGTCCTGACTTTC
TRBV5-6	.	.	TRBJ1-3	CASSLARANSGNTIYF	TGTGCCAGCAGCTTGGCGAGGGCGAACTCTGGAAACACCATATATTTT
TRBV19	.	.	TRBJ1-5	CARQGLNQPQHF	TGTGCCAGACAGGGCCTCAATCAGCCCCAGCATTTT
TRBV10-3	.	TRBD2	TRBJ2-3	CAIRGTSESTDTQYF	TGTGCCATCAGGGGGACTAGCGAAAGCACAGATACGCAGTATTTT
TRBV7-9	.	.	TRBJ1-2	CASSPRTENYGYTF	TGTGCCAGCAGCCCTCGGACAGAGAACTATGGCTACACCTTC
TRBV11-2	.	TRBD2	TRBJ2-2	CASSPVRGGSGELFF	TGTGCCAGCAGCCCGGTGCGGGGGGGGTCCGGGGAGCTGTTTTTT
TRBV11-2	.	.	TRBJ1-1	CASSLVPHRATRDTEAFF	TGTGCCAGCAGCTTAGTTCCCCACAGGGCCACTCGGGACACTGAAGCTTTCTTT
TRBV11-2	.	.	TRBJ2-2	CASSVNSALRGPNTGELFF	TGTGCCAGCAGCGTAAATTCGGCGCTCAGGGGTCCGAACACCGGGGAGCTGTTTTTT
TRBV7-9	few	TRBD2	TRBJ2-7	CASSLFSGGGYEQYF	TGTGCCAGCAGCTTATTCTCGGGGGGGGGCTACGAGCAGTACTTC
TRBV20-1	.	.	TRBJ2-5	CSVSRETQYF	TGCAGTGTTAGCCGAGAGACCCAGTACTTC
TRBV5-6	.	.	TRBJ1-2	CATNLGADSYGYTF	TGTGCCACCAATTTGGGGGCAGACTCCTATGGCTACACCTTC
TRBV5-6	few	TRBD1	TRBJ2-7	CASSLSPYRDRTYEQYF	TGTGCCAGCAGCTTGTCTCCTTACCGGGACAGGACCTACGAGCAGTACTTC
TRBV10-2	.	.	TRBJ1-4	CASSESWREGKLFF	TGCGCCAGCAGTGAGTCTTGGAGGGAAGGAAAACTGTTTTTT
TRBV11-2	.	TRBD2	TRBJ2-3	CASSILAAFSTDTQYF	TGTGCCAGCAGCATACTAGCGGCCTTTAGCACAGATACGCAGTATTTT
TRBV6-6	.	.	TRBJ1-3	CASSFRRDSGNTIYF	TGTGCCAGCAGTTTTAGGAGAGACTCTGGAAACACCATATATTTT
TRBV27	.	.	TRBJ2-1	CASSFGFRGNEQFF	TGTGCCAGCAGTTTCGGATTTAGGGGCAATGAGCAGTTCTTC
TRBV9	.	.	TRBJ2-1	CASSSPSKGHPNNEQFF	TGTGCCAGCAGCTCCCCCTCGAAGGGACATCCAAACAATGAGCAGTTCTTC
TRBV10-3	.	TRBD1	TRBJ1-2	CAITTDLTGGYGYTF	TGTGCCATCACGACGGATCTTACAGGGGGCTATGGCTACACCTTC
TRBV7-9	.	TRBD1	TRBJ2-7	CSSSTTGEQYF	TGTTCCAGCAGTACTACAGGGGAACAGTACTTC
TRBV9	.	.	TRBJ1-3	CASSVEASGNTIYF	TGTGCCAGCAGCGTAGAAGCCTCTGGAAACACCATATATTTT
TRBV6-5	.	TRBD1	TRBJ1-6	CASSHRDRVNSPLHF	TGTGCCAGCAGTCACCGGGACAGGGTAAATTCACCCCTCCACTTT
TRBV6-5	.	TRBD2	TRBJ2-7	CASGYPGLADYEQYF	TGTGCCAGTGGCTACCCGGGACTAGCGGACTACGAGCAGTACTTC
TRBV15	.	.	TRBJ2-2	CATSRGSGTGELFF	TGTGCCACCAGCAGAGGCTCGGGCACCGGGGAGCTGTTTTTT
TRBV6-5	few	TRBD1	TRBJ2-4	CASSSKQGSKNIQYF	TGTGCCAGCAGTTCTAAACAGGGGAGCAAAAACATTCAGTACTTC
TRBV10-3	.	TRBD2	TRBJ2-7	CAISPGTSGGGTYEQYF	TGTGCCATCAGCCCCGGGACTAGCGGAGGCGGGACCTACGAGCAGTACTTC
TRBV25-1	.	TRBD2	TRBJ2-5	CASRTSGSLETQYF	TGTGCCAGCAGGACTAGCGGATCCTTGGAGACCCAGTACTTC
TRBV5-1	.	.	TRBJ2-1	CASSSRQRYNEQFF	TGCGCCAGCAGCTCCCGTCAGAGGTACAATGAGCAGTTCTTC
TRBV10-3	.	.	TRBJ1-2	CAISELGDSYGYTF	TGTGCCATCAGTGAGTTAGGGGATTCCTATGGCTACACCTTC
TRBV4-3	few	.	TRBJ2-5	CASSQEYSQETQYF	TGCGCCAGCAGCCAAGAGTACTCCCAAGAGACCCAGTACTTC
TRBV11-2	.	TRBD1	TRBJ1-2	CASSAPVFPGQGGNYGYTF	TGTGCCAGCAGCGCACCGGTTTTCCCGGGACAGGGGGGGAACTATGGCTACACCTTC
TRBV7-3	once	.	TRBJ2-6	CASSLVQGSSGANVLTF	TGTGCCAGCAGCTTAGTACAGGGCAGCTCTGGGGCCAACGTCCTGACTTTC
TRBV6-1	once	.	TRBJ1-2	CASRGEDYGYTF	TGTGCCAGCAGGGGGGAGGACTATGGCTACACCTTC
TRBV6-5	.	.	TRBJ1-3	CASRRTGSAGNTIYF	TGTGCCAGCAGGCGCACAGGGAGTGCAGGAAACACCATATATTTT
TRBV7-2	.	.	TRBJ2-7	CASSLLARWVGGSYEQYF	TGTGCCAGCAGCCTATTAGCGAGGTGGGTCGGCGGCTCCTACGAGCAGTACTTC
TRBV30	.	.	TRBJ1-4	CAWSRMRGWATNEKLFF	TGTGCCTGGAGTCGGATGAGGGGGTGGGCAACTAATGAAAAACTGTTTTTT
TRBV5-4	.	.	TRBJ1-3	CASSLGEGFPGNTIYF	TGTGCCAGCAGCTTGGGAGAGGGATTTCCTGGAAACACCATATATTTT
TRBV10-2	.	TRBD1	TRBJ2-7	CASSRTGAMGYGNEQYF	TGCGCCAGCAGTAGGACAGGGGCCATGGGATACGGAAACGAGCAGTACTTC
TRBV10-1	.	TRBD2	TRBJ2-5	CASSVGLAGPQETQYF	TGCGCCAGCAGTGTCGGACTAGCGGGCCCCCAAGAGACCCAGTACTTC
TRBV5-5	once	.	TRBJ2-1	CASSLSGGAYNEQFF	TGTGCCAGCAGCTTAAGCGGTGGGGCCTACAATGAGCAGTTCTTC
TRBV4-3	few	TRBD1	TRBJ2-7	CASSRQTGITYEQYF	TGCGCCAGCAGCCGACAGACAGGGATTACTTACGAGCAGTACTTC
TRBV7-9	.	.	TRBJ1-5	CASSPGGGSNQPQHF	TGTGCCAGCAGCCCGGGGGGAGGGAGCAATCAGCCCCAGCATTTT
TRBV4-2	once	.	TRBJ1-1	CASSQETGPTAEAFF	TGTGCCAGCAGCCAAGAGACAGGTCCTACCGCGGAAGCTTTCTTT
TRBV4-3	few	TRBD1	TRBJ2-7	CASSSGYRGGEQYF	TGCGCCAGCAGCTCAGGCTACAGGGGTGGGGAGCAGTACTTC
TRBV18	.	TRBD1	TRBJ2-2	CASSPGQGTGELFF	TGTGCCAGCTCACCGGGACAGGGAACCGGGGAGCTGTTTTTT
TRBV11-2	few	.	TRBJ2-7	CASSLVGVVHEQYF	TGTGCCAGCAGCTTAGTCGGGGTCGTCCACGAGCAGTACTTC
TRBV25-1	.	.	TRBJ1-1	CASSKNKGTEAFF	TGTGCCAGCAGTAAAAACAAGGGGACTGAAGCTTTCTTT
TRBV6-6	.	.	TRBJ2-5	CASSSTTQETQYF	TGTGCCAGCAGTTCCACTACCCAAGAGACCCAGTACTTC
TRBV11-1	.	TRBD2	TRBJ2-3	CASSLTAGGYTQYF	TGTGCCAGCAGCTTAACGGCGGGGGGTTATACGCAGTATTTT
TRBV5-6	.	.	TRBJ1-4	CASSEGKGKLFF	TGTGCCAGTTCAGAGGGTAAAGGAAAACTGTTTTTT
TRBV10-3	.	.	TRBJ1-2	CAIRGAGPDIYGYTF	TGTGCCATCAGGGGCGCCGGACCGGACATTTATGGCTACACCTTC
TRBV7-9	.	.	TRBJ2-7	CSSSLGFGPLSYYEQYF	TGTTCCAGCAGCTTAGGTTTTGGGCCCCTATCATACTACGAGCAGTACTTC
TRBV18	once	.	TRBJ1-1	CASSPGQQPNTEAFF	TGTGCCAGCTCACCTGGACAGCAACCGAACACTGAAGCTTTCTTT
TRBV5-4	.	TRBD1	TRBJ1-1	CASSTTGGGTEAFF	TGTGCCAGCAGCACCACAGGGGGCGGTACTGAAGCTTTCTTT
TRBV15	.	.	TRBJ1-1	CATSRDLENTEAFF	TGTGCCACCAGCAGAGATCTAGAGAACACTGAAGCTTTCTTT
TRBV6-4	.	.	TRBJ2-1	CASSENRNEQFF	TGTGCCAGCAGTGAGAACAGAAATGAGCAGTTCTTC
TRBV2	.	TRBD2	TRBJ2-1	CASSEARLAGVVGEQFF	TGTGCCAGCAGTGAAGCGCGTCTAGCGGGAGTGGTTGGTGAGCAGTTCTTC